This TCR beta chain was found in a study of blood T cell repertoires in COVID-19. Study details: Sites in the United States, Italy and Spain provided acute and convalescent COVID-19 samples. From T cells, B-cell-depleted T cells, or PBMCs came the material, which was cDNA or gDNA.

Trimming at V came to 6 bases and at J to 10 bases, leaving 8 bases not matched to a gene. Germline CDR1 reads SGDLS; CDR2 reads YYNGEE. This CDR3 comprises 13 residues. The authors' processing: Amplification of reference gene primers was used by the study to estimate nucleated cell counts. Here immunoSEQ multiplex PCR was the method, and the copy in TCRdb shows in-frame clones only, minus some. V and J calls and clone size are those listed in that table; D and trimming were worked out from the DNA. The sample has tens of thousands of clones; approximately 81% are singletons. Input material: peripheral blood. The chain links TRBV9 to TRBJ2-1; TRBD1 agrees at 9 bases. The receptor was derived from a woman aged 55-69 years with acute or convalescent COVID-19. CDR3 protein: CASTGQGGGEQFF. The CDR3 bases are TGTGCCAGCACGGGACAGGGAGGCGGGGAGCAGTTCTTC.